This T cell receptor (beta chain) was obtained from a study of tumor-infiltrating lymphocytes in primary liver carcinoma. Study details: Tumors measured roughly 4 to 11 cm and were stage T1-T3 N0M0. Study-wide results and limits: Between tumor regions, pairs overlapped more than tumor-adjacent and tumor-blood pairs did.

The germline V gene encodes CDR1 MDHEN and CDR2 SYDVKM. This CDR3 has 17 residues. Unsorted whole blood served as the source of blood RNA, and germline DNA was extracted as well. It was before surgery that about 3.9 milliliters of peripheral blood were collected. Constant-region priming of 500 ng total RNA yielded TCR beta cDNA. The TCR beta library was amplified through three nested multiplex PCR rounds in a modified ARM-PCR procedure. Amplification in the first two PCR rounds was performed using TRBV1-TRBV30 forward primers and a C-beta reverse primer for approximately 10 cycles each. TCRdb reanalysed the multiplex PCR reads using MiXCR and keeps one entry per CDR3 protein. The sample yields 310,000 or so distinct CDR3 sequences, roughly three fifths seen once. This clonotype was counted a few times. Its target is not known. An end of the junction differs from the germline gene, which may be a read error.

The specimen sequenced was peripheral blood. This clonotype was sampled from a woman in her thirties with primary liver carcinoma and hepatitis B virus infection. The chain combines TRBV28 with TRBJ2-7; 10 positions match TRBD2. CDR3 coding DNA: TGTGCCAGTAGTTTACTTCCCAGCGGGAGGGCGGCCTACGAACAGTACTTC. Residues: CASSLLPSGRAAYEQYF.